Presented here are 14 T cell receptor beta chains from one specimen sequenced in a study of T cell repertoires in cytomegalovirus infection. TCRdb processed the reads anew with MiXCR; each CDR3 protein has one entry. Of about 490,000 distinct CDR3 sequences in the sample, roughly 12% were seen once. Sequenced input: PBMCs. Source of these receptors: a human donor in good health (CMV status not recorded). Some clones in this sample may be carry-over from other donors' samples.

This clonotype came up many times. J is TRBJ2-7 and V is TRBV27; D is perhaps TRBD2 (6 bases). The V gene's germline CDR1 is MNHEY and CDR2 SMNVEV (reference sequence). This CDR3 comprises 13 residues. Deletions cut 3 bases from V and 4 bases from J, with 10 bases between. This CDR3 is CASSLGGFYEQYF. The DNA for the CDR3 is TGTGCCAGCAGTTTGGGGGGATTTTACGAGCAGTACTTC.

This clonotype came up many times. The rearrangement joins TRBV29-1 to TRBJ2-1; D assignment may be TRBD1 or TRBD2 (5 bases each). Between the trimmed V and J ends, which lost 6 bases and 0 bases, there was a span of 12 bases. The CDR3 loop spans 14 amino acids. Germline-derived CDR1 and CDR2 are SQVTM and ANQGSEA. The CDR3 DNA reads TGCAGCGTCGGGGACCTGAGCTCCTACAATGAGCAGTTCTTC. Protein sequence: CSVGDLSSYNEQFF.

This clonotype was seen many times. The J gene is TRBJ1-3, the V gene TRBV12-3 or TRBV12-4, with D unresolved. Trimming took 3 bases from V and 3 from J, leaving 12 bases between them. This CDR3 is built from 15 residues. CDR3 sequence: CASSFWQTGGNTIYF. In nucleotides, the CDR3 is TGTGCCAGCAGTTTTTGGCAGACGGGTGGAAACACCATATATTTT.

This clonotype appeared many times. The chain uses TRBV6-8 and TRBJ2-7; 8 positions agree with TRBD2. The germline V gene has CDR1 MNHGY and CDR2 SAAAGT. With 9 bases clipped from V and 2 bases from J, the junction kept 12 bases outside the gene matches. CDR3 length equals 15 residues. The CDR3 region has the DNA TGTGCCAGTAGGACGACGGGGGGGTTCCCCTACGAGCAGTACTTC. Its translation is CASRTTGGFPYEQYF.

In its sample, this clonotype was seen many times. The chain is built from TRBV7-2 and TRBJ1-1; D may be TRBD1 (6 bases). V was shortened by 3 bases and J by 5 bases, with 10 bases between the two germline ends. Germline V gene data show CDR1 as SGHTA and CDR2 as FQGNSA. The CDR3 extends over 13 amino acids. CDR3 region: CASSLHRETEAFF. CDR3 coding DNA: TGTGCCAGCAGCTTGCACAGGGAAACTGAAGCTTTCTTT.

The chain couples TRBV3-1 to TRBJ2-7; 15 bases align to TRBD2. This CDR3 spans 16 amino acids. The germline CDR1 and CDR2 sequences are LGHDT and YNNKEL (reference sequence). The V gene end was trimmed by 5 bases and the J gene end by 5 bases; junction bases not matched to a gene: 7. The CDR3 nucleotides are TGTGCCAGCAGCGCACGGACTAGCGGGAGGGGGAACGAGCAGTACTTC. It translates to CASSARTSGRGNEQYF.

V gene TRBV3-1 combines with J gene TRBJ1-1; the D gene is possibly TRBD1 (5 bases). Deletions cut 3 bases from V and 4 bases from J, with 12 bases between. Germline V CDR1 and CDR2: LGHDT, YNNKEL (reference sequence). The CDR3 has 14 amino acids. This CDR3 is CASSQVTGSTEAFF. The CDR3 bases are TGTGCCAGCAGCCAGGTCACAGGATCCACTGAAGCTTTCTTT.

This chain joins TRBV10-2 and TRBJ1-1; D might be TRBD1 (5 bases). The length of the CDR3 is 17 residues. Germline V gene lookup returns CDR1 WSHSY and CDR2 SAAADI. The V gene lost 7 bases and the J gene lost 0 bases, with 21 bases spanning the gap. The CDR3 loop reads CASTTGAEGSVNTEAFF. CDR3 DNA sequence: TGCGCCAGCACCACCGGGGCAGAGGGGTCGGTGAACACTGAAGCTTTCTTT.

The rearrangement joins TRBV12-3 or TRBV12-4 to TRBJ2-2; D is ambiguous. The CDR3 contains 18 residues. V gave up 2 bases and J gave up 0 bases, with 16 bases separating them. This CDR3 reads CASSLWDWADANTGELFF. CDR3 bases: TGTGCCAGCAGTTTATGGGATTGGGCCGACGCGAACACCGGGGAGCTGTTTTTT.

A few counts support this clonotype. V is TRBV19 and J is TRBJ2-7; TRBD2 matches 8 bases. V gave up 7 bases and J gave up 7 bases; unmatched junction bases: 9. Germline V CDR1 and CDR2: LNHDA, SQIVND (reference sequence). The CDR3 extends over 13 amino acids. CDR3 in DNA: TGTGCCAGTACCGATACTGTAGCGGGGGAGCAGTACTTC. Translation gives CASTDTVAGEQYF. The full variable domain, with the rest looked up from reference TRBV19 and TRBJ2-7, is DGGITQSPKYLFRKEGQNVTLSCEQNLNHDAMYWYRQDPGQGLRLIYYSQIVNDFQKGDIAEGYSVSREKKESFPLTVTSAQKNPTAFYLCASTDTVAGEQYFGPGTRLTVT.

This clonotype has a count of ten or more. The chain combines TRBV27 with TRBJ2-5; possible D gene TRBD2, 6 bases. This CDR3 comprises 16 residues. Trimming removed 5 bases at V and 5 bases at J, with 21 bases between. Germline V gene data show CDR1 as MNHEY and CDR2 as SMNVEV (reference sequence). The CDR3 nucleotides read TGTGCCAGCAGTCCTTACGGAGTGGGCGGGAAGGAGACCCAGTACTTC. This sequence encodes CASSPYGVGGKETQYF.

This chain uses TRBV6-5 with TRBJ2-2; 11 nucleotides line up with TRBD1. Germline values: CDR1 MNHEY, CDR2 SVGAGI. There are 15 residues in the CDR3. V shed 6 bases and J 7 bases; nucleotides not matched to a gene: 7. CDR3 nucleotide sequence: TGTGCCAGCAGCCAGGACAGGGGGCGCGGCGGGGAGCTGTTTTTT. It yields the protein CASSQDRGRGGELFF.

In its sample, this clonotype was seen a few times. The chain links TRBV15 to TRBJ2-5; perhaps TRBD1 as D (5 bases). The germline V gene has CDR1 LNHNV and CDR2 YYDKDF (reference sequence). V lost 8 bases and J lost 2, with 18 bases in between. This CDR3 has 15 residues. The CDR3 protein is CATGDDRRSQETQYF. The CDR3 DNA reads TGTGCCACCGGAGACGACAGACGGTCACAAGAGACCCAGTACTTC.

This clonotype appeared many times. The chain links TRBV12-3 or TRBV12-4 to TRBJ2-6; D is ambiguous. The length of the CDR3 is 13 residues. Trimming removed 5 bases at V and 4 bases at J, with 6 bases between. The CDR3 bases are TGTGCCAGCAGTCCCCTCGGGGCCAACGTCCTGACTTTC. Its translation: CASSPLGANVLTF.